These 4 T cell receptor beta chains came from one sample sequenced in a study of monozygotic twins with cystic fibrosis. Profiled with immunoSEQ multiplex PCR; TCRdb holds only in-frame clones, not every one. The top ten clones hold around 0.56% of a sample with tens of thousands of clones, roughly nine tenths of them seen once. Material for sequencing was blood. Receptors originate from a girl aged 2 to 9 with cystic fibrosis.

J is TRBJ1-5 and V is TRBV6-6, with D tentatively TRBD1 (6 bases). With 6 bases removed from V and 6 bases from J, the gap between germline ends came to 12 bases. There are 13 residues in the CDR3. CDR1 and CDR2 (germline): MNHNY, SVGAGI (reference sequence). The CDR3: CASSSKGVQPQHF. The CDR3 coding sequence is TGTGCCAGCAGCTCGAAGGGGGTTCAGCCCCAGCATTTT.

This clone was recorded once. The chain is built from TRBV7-9 and TRBJ1-1, with TRBD1 as a possible D gene (5 bases). Trimming removed 1 base at V and 7 bases at J, with 7 bases between. The length of the CDR3 is 12 residues. Looked up from germline, CDR1 is SEHNR and CDR2 is FQNEAQ (reference sequence). The CDR3 spells CASSLGGSEAFF. In DNA, the CDR3 is TGTGCCAGCAGCTTAGGGGGGAGTGAAGCTTTCTTT.

The V gene is TRBV15, the J gene TRBJ1-6; 9 bases map to TRBD1. The CDR3 runs to 17 residues. From germline, CDR1 is LNHNV and CDR2 YYDKDF (reference sequence). V dropped 5 bases and J dropped 14; count of bases not matched to a gene: 19. CDR3 region: CATSGPLRDRALGALHF. DNA of the CDR3: TGTGCCACCAGCGGACCTCTCCGGGACAGGGCTTTAGGGGCCCTCCACTTT.

The CDR3 loop reads CASSAQGASTDTQYF. The CDR3 DNA reads TGTGCCAGCAGTGCCCAGGGGGCCAGCACAGATACGCAGTATTTT. The chain joins TRBV2 to TRBJ2-3; TRBD1 aligns across 8 bases. Germline CDR1 reads SNHLY; CDR2 reads FYNNEI. V lost 4 bases, J lost 0 bases, and 3 bases stayed unmatched. The CDR3 spans 15 residues.